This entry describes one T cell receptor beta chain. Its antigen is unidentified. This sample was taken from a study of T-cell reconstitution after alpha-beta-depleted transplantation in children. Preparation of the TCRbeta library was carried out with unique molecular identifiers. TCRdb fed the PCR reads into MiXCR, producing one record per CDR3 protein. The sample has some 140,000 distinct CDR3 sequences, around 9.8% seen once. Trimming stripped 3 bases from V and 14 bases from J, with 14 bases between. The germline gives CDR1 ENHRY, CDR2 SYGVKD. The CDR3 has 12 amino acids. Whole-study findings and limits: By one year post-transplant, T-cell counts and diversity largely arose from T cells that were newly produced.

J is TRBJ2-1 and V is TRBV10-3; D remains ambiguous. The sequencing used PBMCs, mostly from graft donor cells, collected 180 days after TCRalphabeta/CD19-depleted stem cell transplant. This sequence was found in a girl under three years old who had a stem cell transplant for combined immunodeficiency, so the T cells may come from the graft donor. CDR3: CAISDGLKGEFF. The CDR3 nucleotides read TGTGCCATCAGTGATGGGTTAAAAGGCGAGTTCTTC.